This TCR beta chain was obtained from a study of blood T cell repertoires in COVID-19. Study-level information: Specimens from acute and convalescent COVID-19 originated in the United States, Italy and Spain. Nucleic acid was either cDNA or gDNA, and it came from T cells, B-cell-depleted T cells, or PBMCs.

Sequenced by immunoSEQ multiplex PCR; TCRdb stores in-frame clones only, minus some. The sample records around 210,000 clones, 70% to 90% being singletons. Germline V gives CDR1 MNHEY, CDR2 SMNVEV (reference sequence). V lost 3 bases to trimming and J lost 6 bases, with 17 bases between them. This CDR3 spans 16 amino acids. This clone was detected a few times. Specimen: peripheral blood. The receptor's source is a man aged 50-60 years with COVID-19, enrolled during active disease. The chain recombines TRBV27 with TRBJ2-2; D might be TRBD1 (6 bases). Here the CDR3 reads CASSFLRGSGSGELFF. The CDR3 bases are TGTGCCAGCAGTTTCCTCAGGGGTAGTGGTTCCGGGGAGCTGTTTTTT.